Listed here are 2 T cell receptor beta chains from one sample, sequenced in a study of OX40 agonist ivuxolimab in advanced cancers. Sequencing was performed with immunoSEQ multiplex PCR; in TCRdb, only in-frame clones are kept and a portion is missing. The sample includes approximately 63,000 clones, 75% to 90% of them seen just once. This sample comprised CD4+ or CD8+ T cells sorted from blood, obtained in a trial of the OX40 agonist ivuxolimab. These receptors originate from an adult with an advanced solid tumor such as melanoma, head and neck, liver or kidney cancer.

The rearrangement links TRBV7-9 to TRBJ2-5, with D possibly TRBD1 on 7 matching bases. This CDR3 spans 12 amino acids. Trimming removed 7 bases at V and 2 bases at J, with 8 bases between. Germline CDR1 and CDR2: SEHNR and FQNEAQ (reference sequence). CDR3 region: CASTGGQETQYF. The CDR3 nucleotides are TGTGCCAGCACAGGGGGGCAAGAGACCCAGTACTTC.

The chain combines TRBV28 with TRBJ2-1; D may be TRBD2 (6 bases). CDR3 length: 17 residues. The germline gives CDR1 MDHEN, CDR2 SYDVKM. Trimming removed 4 bases from V and 0 bases from J, with 16 bases in between. Here the CDR3 reads CASSSISDGSSYNEQFF. In DNA form, the CDR3 reads TGTGCCAGCAGTTCAATTTCGGACGGGAGCTCCTACAATGAGCAGTTCTTC.